These 20 T cell receptor beta chains were sequenced from one sample in a study of T-cell reconstitution after alpha-beta-depleted transplantation in children. Unique molecular identifiers featured in how the TCRbeta library was prepared. TCRdb passed the PCR reads through MiXCR, listing each CDR3 protein once. The sample contains roughly 74,000 distinct CDR3 sequences, roughly 20% of which appear only once. The sequencing here drew on PBMCs, mostly from graft donor cells, taken 360 days after TCRalphabeta/CD19-depleted stem cell transplant. Every receptor here comes from a male patient between 2 and 10 years old who had a stem cell transplant for acute lymphoblastic leukemia, so the T cells may come from the graft donor.

The chain is built from TRBV3-1 and TRBJ2-7; D not resolved. V gave up 2 bases and J gave up 2 bases, with 16 bases separating them. The CDR3 covers 16 residues. Looked up from germline, CDR1 is LGHDT and CDR2 is YNNKEL (reference sequence). The CDR3 DNA sequence: TGTGCCAGCAGCCAACCTCGGCGAAGTGGAACCTACGAGCAGTACTTC. This gives the protein CASSQPRRSGTYEQYF.

This clonotype appeared many times. The chain carries TRBV5-4 and TRBJ2-4; the match to TRBD2 covers 10 bases. CDR1 and CDR2 (germline): SGHNT, YYREEE (reference sequence). The CDR3 loop spans 14 amino acids. J gave up 4 bases and V 4 bases, and 2 bases lay outside the gene matches. The CDR3 protein is CASSGLAEKNIQYF. The CDR3 DNA reads TGTGCCAGCAGCGGACTAGCGGAAAAAAACATTCAGTACTTC.

The CDR3 reads CASSTYKYNYGYTF. CDR3 DNA sequence: TGTGCCAGCAGTACCTACAAGTACAACTATGGCTACACCTTC. V and J are TRBV27 and TRBJ1-2; D not certain. Looked up from germline, CDR1 is MNHEY and CDR2 is SMNVEV (reference sequence). The CDR3 totals 14 residues. V gave up 5 bases and J gave up 2 bases, with 12 bases separating them.

This clonotype was recorded a few times. The chain combines TRBV11-1 with TRBJ2-7, with no clear D. Germline V CDR1 and CDR2: SGHAT, FQDESV (reference sequence). There are 15 residues in the CDR3. V lost 2 bases and J 3 bases, leaving 14 bases between the germline ends. The CDR3 region has the DNA TGTGCCAGCAGCTTAAGGCGGCGCGGAAGCTACGAGCAGTACTTC. Encoded protein: CASSLRRRGSYEQYF.

This clonotype has a single count. Compared with germline, one end of the junction differs, possibly owing to a read error. The chain links TRBV5-1 to TRBJ2-7; 10 bases are a match to TRBD2. From germline, CDR1 is SGHRS and CDR2 YFSETQ. The CDR3 totals 15 residues. The CDR3 region has the DNA TGCGCCAGTTCCCTGACTAGCGGGTCAACCTACGAGCAGTATTTC. It is translated as CASSLTSGSTYEQYF.

This clonotype appeared a few times. V and J are TRBV28 and TRBJ2-7, with TRBD1 identical over 7 bases. Losses at the gene ends were 6 bases for V and 3 bases for J; bases not matched to a gene: 14. Germline V lookup: CDR1 MDHEN, CDR2 SYDVKM. The CDR3 extends over 16 amino acids. CDR3 amino acids: CASRGFGDRESYEQYF. CDR3 in DNA: TGTGCCAGCAGGGGCTTCGGGGACAGAGAAAGCTACGAGCAGTACTTC. The entire variable domain, with the rest obtained from reference TRBV28 and TRBJ2-7, is as follows: DVKVTQSSRYLVKRTGEKVFLECVQDMDHENMFWYRQDPGLGLRLIYFSYDVKMKEKGDIPEGYSVSREKKERFSLILESASTNQTSMYLCASRGFGDRESYEQYFGPGTRLTVT.

The V call is TRBV3-1, the J call TRBJ2-7; D is undetermined. The germline V gene encodes CDR1 LGHDT and CDR2 YNNKEL (reference sequence). The CDR3 spans 14 residues. V lost 2 bases to trimming and J lost 2 bases, with 10 bases between them. The CDR3 region has the DNA TGTGCCAGCAGCCAATACGGCGAGACCTACGAGCAGTACTTC. Residues: CASSQYGETYEQYF.

V gene TRBV7-2 combines with J gene TRBJ2-7; D is unresolved. V was pared by 5 bases and J by 3 bases, with 11 bases between. Germline lookup yields CDR1 SGHTA and CDR2 FQGNSA. The CDR3 contains 13 residues. DNA of the CDR3: TGTGCCAGCAGCCCTACAAGGTACTACGAGCAGTACTTC. Its translation: CASSPTRYYEQYF.

This clonotype appeared a few times. The chain has TRBV7-8 and TRBJ2-3; 10 bases map to TRBD2. In germline, CDR1 is SGHVS, CDR2 FQNEAQ. The CDR3 loop spans 15 amino acids. V shed 7 bases, J shed 1 base, and the junction held 5 bases outside the gene matches. The CDR3 sequence: CASTRSGRGTDTQYF. CDR3 in DNA: TGTGCCAGCACGAGAAGCGGGAGGGGCACAGATACGCAGTATTTT.

The rearrangement links TRBV5-1 to TRBJ1-4; D unresolved. CDR3 length equals 14 residues. V was pared by 4 bases and J by 0 bases, with 7 bases between. Germline loops: CDR1 SGHRS, CDR2 YFSETQ. The DNA for the CDR3 is TGCGCCAGCAGCCCCAGTGCAACTAATGAAAAACTGTTTTTT. This sequence encodes CASSPSATNEKLFF.

The rearrangement links TRBV9 to TRBJ2-7, with 9 bases fitting TRBD1. Per germline, CDR1 SGDLS and CDR2 YYNGEE. J gave up 2 bases and V 4 bases, and 7 bases lay outside the gene matches. This CDR3 has 15 amino acids. CDR3 bases: TGTGCCAGCAGCCCTTGGGACAGGGCAACCTACGAGCAGTACTTC. This encodes CASSPWDRATYEQYF.

This rearrangement joins TRBV10-3 to TRBJ2-3; 7 bases match TRBD1. There are 14 residues in the CDR3. V shed 6 bases, J shed 0 bases, and the junction held 3 bases outside the gene matches. Germline V gives CDR1 ENHRY, CDR2 SYGVKD. CDR3 bases: TGTGCCATCAGACCGGGACAGAGCACAGATACGCAGTATTTT. It yields the protein CAIRPGQSTDTQYF.

Only a few counts were recorded for this clonotype. The gene calls are TRBV5-1 and TRBJ2-2; no firm D call. The germline V gene encodes CDR1 SGHRS and CDR2 YFSETQ. Trimming left V 0 bases short and J 4 bases short, with 10 bases between. The CDR3 consists of 15 residues. The DNA of the CDR3 is TGCGCCAGCAGCTTGGTTCCTGGACGCACCGGGGAGCTGTTTTTT. Its protein product is CASSLVPGRTGELFF.

There are many counts of this clonotype. V usage is TRBV7-6 and J usage is TRBJ2-1; a possible D gene is TRBD1 (6 bases). V lost 4 bases and J 1 base, leaving 17 bases between the germline ends. The germline CDR1 and CDR2 sequences are SGHVS and FNYEAQ. The CDR3 runs to 17 residues. The DNA for the CDR3 is TGTGCCAGCAGCTGGGCCCTACAGGGCAAATCCTACAATGAGCAGTTCTTC. Translating it yields CASSWALQGKSYNEQFF.

This rearrangement joins TRBV20-1 to TRBJ2-1; D perhaps matches TRBD1 (6 bases). This CDR3 has 13 amino acids. V was shortened by 4 bases and J by 7 bases, with 14 bases between the two germline ends. Looked up from germline, CDR1 is DFQATT and CDR2 is SNEGSKA (reference sequence). CDR3 residues: CSAIYRVGNEQFF. DNA of the CDR3: TGCAGTGCTATATACAGGGTGGGGAATGAGCAGTTCTTC.

This clonotype was counted only a few times. The rearrangement uses TRBV3-1 and TRBJ2-5; perhaps TRBD2 as D (6 bases). Trimming cost V 8 bases and J 4 bases, with 11 bases left between them. The germline V gene has CDR1 LGHDT and CDR2 YNNKEL (reference sequence). This CDR3 has 12 residues. The CDR3 coding sequence is TGTGCCAGCCAAGAGGGAGGAGAGACCCAGTACTTC. Translation gives CASQEGGETQYF.

The chain recombines TRBV4-2 with TRBJ2-2; 10 bases are shared with TRBD1. CDR3 size: 16 residues. Germline V CDR1 and CDR2: LGHNA, YNFKEQ. The V segment lost 3 bases and the J segment 2 bases; nucleotides outside the gene matches: 3. CDR3 sequence: CASSQWTGGNTGELFF. In DNA form, the CDR3 reads TGTGCCAGCAGCCAGTGGACAGGGGGAAACACCGGGGAGCTGTTTTTT.

This sequence joins TRBV25-1 and TRBJ2-5; TRBD1 is a possible D gene (6 bases). Germline V lookup: CDR1 MGHDK, CDR2 SYGVNS. Trimming left V 1 base short and J 1 base short, with 13 bases between. This CDR3 contains 16 residues. CDR3 amino acids: CASSEWIGQFQETQYF. CDR3 coding DNA: TGTGCCAGCAGTGAATGGATCGGACAGTTCCAAGAGACCCAGTACTTC.

This chain uses TRBV7-2 with TRBJ2-3; 9 positions agree with TRBD2. Germline V CDR1 and CDR2: SGHTA, FQGNSA. With 3 bases clipped from V and 2 bases from J, the junction kept 6 bases outside the gene matches. The CDR3 length is 16 residues. In DNA, the CDR3 is TGTGCCAGCAGCTTTCTGAAGCGGGAGGCCACAGATACGCAGTATTTT. Protein product: CASSFLKREATDTQYF.

The chain links TRBV20-1 to TRBJ2-7, with D possibly TRBD1 on 6 matching bases. Between the trimmed V and J ends, which lost 3 bases and 3 bases, there was a span of 15 bases. The CDR3 runs 14 residues. CDR1 and CDR2 (germline): DFQATT, SNEGSKA (reference sequence). The CDR3 nucleotides read TGCAGTGCTAGGGGATCGACAGGAAACTACGAGCAGTACTTC. Amino acids: CSARGSTGNYEQYF.